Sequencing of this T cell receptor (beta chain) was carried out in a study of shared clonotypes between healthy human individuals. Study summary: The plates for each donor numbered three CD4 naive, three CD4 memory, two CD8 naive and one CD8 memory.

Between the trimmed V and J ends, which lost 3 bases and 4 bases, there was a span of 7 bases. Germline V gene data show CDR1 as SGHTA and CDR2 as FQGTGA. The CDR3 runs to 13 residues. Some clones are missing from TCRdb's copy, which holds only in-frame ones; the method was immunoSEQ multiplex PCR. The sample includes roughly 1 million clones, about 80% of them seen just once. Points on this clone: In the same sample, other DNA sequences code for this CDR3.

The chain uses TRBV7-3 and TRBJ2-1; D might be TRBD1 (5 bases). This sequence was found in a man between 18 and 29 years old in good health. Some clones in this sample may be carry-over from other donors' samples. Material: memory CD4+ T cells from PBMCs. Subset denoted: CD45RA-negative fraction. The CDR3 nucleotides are TGTGCCAGCAGCTTTGACAGTTACAATGAGCAGTTCTTC. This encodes CASSFDSYNEQFF. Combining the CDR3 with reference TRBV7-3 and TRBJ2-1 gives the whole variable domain GAGVSQTPSNKVTEKGKYVELRCDPISGHTALYWYRQSLGQGPEFLIYFQGTGAADDSGLPNDRFFAVRPEGSVSTLKIQRTERGDSAVYLCASSFDSYNEQFFGPGTRLTVL.